This TCR beta chain emerged from a study of T cell repertoires in cytomegalovirus infection. At the level of the study: Newly reported HLA-C-restricted and thoroughly characterized HLA-B-restricted CMV epitopes were employed. Through public TCR beta signatures, both CMV infection and matching HLA type were indicated. Regarding the study as a whole: Dominating the ex vivo response were TCR beta clonotypes that were CMV-specific and HLA-C-restricted. Pooled public TCR beta family frequency picked out CMV carriers with the relevant HLA.

The V segment lost 5 bases and the J segment 4 bases; nucleotides outside the gene matches: 10. The CDR3 is 16 amino acids. Germline V CDR1 and CDR2: SGHTA, FQGNSA. This clonotype came up a few times. Antigen specificity is unknown. Using its own MiXCR run on the reads, TCRdb lists one record per CDR3 protein. Among some 500,000 distinct CDR3 sequences listed, 40% were seen once. The chain is built from TRBV7-2 and TRBJ2-1, with 8 bases that match TRBD2. This clonotype originated in a human donor in good health (CMV status not recorded). Some clones in this sample may be carry-over from other donors' samples. Source: cultured PBMCs, taken from culture after CMV antigen stimulation. In DNA, the CDR3 is TGTGCCAGCAGCCCGGGAGCGGGGGTAGCATACAATGAGCAGTTCTTC. This gives the protein CASSPGAGVAYNEQFF.